The source of this TCR beta chain is a study of T cells in Graves' hyperthyroidism and ophthalmopathy. With 6 bases clipped from V and 2 bases from J, the junction kept 3 bases outside the gene matches. The CDR3 totals 13 residues. Germline loops: CDR1 LNHDA, CDR2 SQIVND (reference sequence). There are many counts of this clonotype. Its matching antigen is unknown. Study-level points and caveats: Most expanded thyroid clonotypes above 0.001 recurred in blood.

Ophthalmopathy patients had Clinical Activity Score at least 3, NOSPECS grade at least 4, duration under 3 months. This sample holds PBMCs from roughly 10 ml fresh peripheral blood. Template material for amplifying TCR beta CDR3 regions consisted of RNA transcripts. A first-round RT-PCR of the TCR CDR3 used the HTBI primer set. TCRdb called the multiplex PCR reads again in MiXCR, with one record for every CDR3 protein. This table has about 600,000 distinct CDR3 sequences, more than 15% appearing once. Material: blood. V usage is TRBV19 and J usage is TRBJ2-5; 7 bases agree with TRBD1. The clonotype was recovered from a woman aged 40 to 50 with Graves' ophthalmopathy. CDR3 residues: CASRPTGQETQYF. The CDR3, as DNA: TGTGCCAGTAGACCGACAGGGCAAGAGACCCAGTACTTC.